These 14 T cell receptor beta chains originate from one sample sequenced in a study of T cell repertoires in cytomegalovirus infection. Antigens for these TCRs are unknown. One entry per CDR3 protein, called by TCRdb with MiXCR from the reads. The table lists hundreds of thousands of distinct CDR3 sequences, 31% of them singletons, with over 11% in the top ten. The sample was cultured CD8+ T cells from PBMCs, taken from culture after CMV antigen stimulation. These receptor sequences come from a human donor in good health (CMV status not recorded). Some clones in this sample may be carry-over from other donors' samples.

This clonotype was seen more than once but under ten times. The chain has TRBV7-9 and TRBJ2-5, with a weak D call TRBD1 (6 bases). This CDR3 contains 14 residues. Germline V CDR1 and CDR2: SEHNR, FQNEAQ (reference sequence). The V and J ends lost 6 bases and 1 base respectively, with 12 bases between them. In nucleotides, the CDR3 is TGTGCCAGCAGAACAGGGATAGGCCAAGAGACCCAGTACTTC. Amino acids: CASRTGIGQETQYF.

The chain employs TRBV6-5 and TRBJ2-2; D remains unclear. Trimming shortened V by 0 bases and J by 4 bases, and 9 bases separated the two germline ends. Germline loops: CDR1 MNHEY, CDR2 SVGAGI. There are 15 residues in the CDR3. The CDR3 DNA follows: TGTGCCAGCAGTTACTCCCTCGGGCCCACCGGGGAGCTGTTTTTT. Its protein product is CASSYSLGPTGELFF.

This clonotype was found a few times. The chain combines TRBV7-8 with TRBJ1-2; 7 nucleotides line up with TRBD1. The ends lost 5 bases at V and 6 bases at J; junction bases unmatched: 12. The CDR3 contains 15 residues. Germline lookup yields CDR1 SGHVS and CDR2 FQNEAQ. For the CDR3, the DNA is TGTGCCAGCAGCATGGGACAGCGGGCATTCCATGGCTACACCTTC. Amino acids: CASSMGQRAFHGYTF.

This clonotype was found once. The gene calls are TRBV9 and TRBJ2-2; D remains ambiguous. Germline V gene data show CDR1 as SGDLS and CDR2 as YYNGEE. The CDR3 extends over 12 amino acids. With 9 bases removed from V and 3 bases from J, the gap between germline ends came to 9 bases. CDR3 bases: TGTGCCACCGAGGCGTACACCGGGGAGCTGTTTTTT. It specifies CATEAYTGELFF.

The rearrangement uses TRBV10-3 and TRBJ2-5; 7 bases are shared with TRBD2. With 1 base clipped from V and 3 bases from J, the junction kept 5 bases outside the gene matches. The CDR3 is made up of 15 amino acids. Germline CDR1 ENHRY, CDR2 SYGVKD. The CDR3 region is CAISEFAGLEETQYF. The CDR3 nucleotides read TGTGCCATCAGTGAGTTTGCAGGACTAGAAGAGACCCAGTACTTC.

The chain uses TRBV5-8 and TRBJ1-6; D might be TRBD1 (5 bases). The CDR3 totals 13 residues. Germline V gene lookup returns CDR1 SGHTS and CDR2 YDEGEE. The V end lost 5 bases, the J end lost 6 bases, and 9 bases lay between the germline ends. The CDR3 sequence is CASRGQGNSPLHF. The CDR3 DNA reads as TGTGCCAGCAGGGGCCAGGGTAATTCACCCCTCCACTTT.

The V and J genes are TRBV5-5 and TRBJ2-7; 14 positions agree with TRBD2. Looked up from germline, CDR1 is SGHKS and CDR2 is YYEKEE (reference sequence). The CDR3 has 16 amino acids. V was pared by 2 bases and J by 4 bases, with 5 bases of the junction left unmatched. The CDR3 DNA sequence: TGTGCCAGCAGCTTTAAGGGGACTAGCGGGGGATACGAGCAGTACGTC. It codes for CASSFKGTSGGYEQYV.

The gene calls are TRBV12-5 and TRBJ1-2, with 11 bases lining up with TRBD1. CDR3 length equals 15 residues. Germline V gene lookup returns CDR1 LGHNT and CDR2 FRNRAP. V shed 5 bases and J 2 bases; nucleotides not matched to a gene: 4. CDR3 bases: TGTGCTAGTGGTCCGGACAGGGGGCGCAACTATGGCTACACCTTC. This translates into CASGPDRGRNYGYTF.

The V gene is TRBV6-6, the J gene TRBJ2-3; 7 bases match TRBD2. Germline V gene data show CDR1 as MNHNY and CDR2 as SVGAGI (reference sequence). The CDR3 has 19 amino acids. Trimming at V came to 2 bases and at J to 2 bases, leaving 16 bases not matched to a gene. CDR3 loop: CASSYPNDFQRGPTDTQYF. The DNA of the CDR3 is TGTGCCAGCAGTTACCCAAATGACTTTCAGCGGGGCCCCACAGATACGCAGTATTTT.

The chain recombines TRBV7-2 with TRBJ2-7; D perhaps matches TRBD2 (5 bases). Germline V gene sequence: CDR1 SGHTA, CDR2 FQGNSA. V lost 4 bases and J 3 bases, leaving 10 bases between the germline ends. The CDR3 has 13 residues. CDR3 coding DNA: TGTGCCAGCAGCTCGACGACTAACTACGAGCAGTACTTC. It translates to CASSSTTNYEQYF.

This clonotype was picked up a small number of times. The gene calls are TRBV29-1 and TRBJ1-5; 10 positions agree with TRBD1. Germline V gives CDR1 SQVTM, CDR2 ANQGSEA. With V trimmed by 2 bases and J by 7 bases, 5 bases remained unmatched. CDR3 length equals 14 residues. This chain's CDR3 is CSVEIGQGGQPQHF. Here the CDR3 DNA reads TGCAGCGTTGAAATAGGACAGGGGGGCCAGCCCCAGCATTTT. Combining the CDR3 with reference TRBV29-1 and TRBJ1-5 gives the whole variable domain SAVISQKPSRDICQRGTSLTIQCQVDSQVTMMFWYRQQPGQSLTLIATANQGSEATYESGFVIDKFPISRPNLTFSTLTVSNMSPEDSSIYLCSVEIGQGGQPQHFGDGTRLSIL.

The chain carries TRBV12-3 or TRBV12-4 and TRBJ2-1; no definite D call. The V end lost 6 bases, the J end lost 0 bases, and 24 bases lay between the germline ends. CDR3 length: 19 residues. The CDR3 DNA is TGTGCCAGCAGCGATATGGGAACCTATGATAAGAGCTCCTACAATGAGCAGTTCTTC. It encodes CASSDMGTYDKSSYNEQFF.

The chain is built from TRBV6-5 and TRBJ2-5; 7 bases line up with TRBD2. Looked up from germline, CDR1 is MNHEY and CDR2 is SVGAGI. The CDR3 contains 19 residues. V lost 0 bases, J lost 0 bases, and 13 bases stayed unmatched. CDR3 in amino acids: CASSYSRGSPSSYQETQYF. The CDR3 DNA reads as TGTGCCAGCAGTTACTCGCGGGGGTCGCCGTCTTCGTACCAAGAGACCCAGTACTTC.

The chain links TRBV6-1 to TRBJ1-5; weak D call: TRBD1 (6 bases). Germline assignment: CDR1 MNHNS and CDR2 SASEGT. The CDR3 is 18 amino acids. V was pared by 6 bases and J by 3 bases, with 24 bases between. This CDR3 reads CASSYPPAGTLVNQPQHF. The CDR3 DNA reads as TGTGCCAGCAGCTACCCTCCCGCCGGGACACTGGTCAATCAGCCCCAGCATTTT.